Listed below are T cell receptor beta chains from one sample, sequenced in a study of identifying expanded T cells in peripheral blood. Generated by immunoSEQ multiplex PCR, the TCRdb table keeps only in-frame clones and is missing some. The table records approximately 75,000 clones, almost 90% of them present only once. The sequenced material came from blood. The receptors were sampled from a person aged 18 to 75 in good health. CDR3s include the opening cysteine and the closing phenylalanine or tryptophan. The order of the fields is CDR3 protein, CDR3 DNA, CDR3 length, V gene, clone size, J gene, D gene. D genes are given only for firm matches. Clone size appears in some rows only: once, few, many, or a class for an expanded clone.

cdr3_aa: CASSQGLALTYEQYF
cdr3_nt: TGTGCCAGCAGCCAGGGACTAGCTCTTACCTACGAGCAGTACTTC
cdr3_length: 15
v_call: TRBV2
clone_size: few
j_call: TRBJ2-7
d_call: TRBD2

cdr3_aa: CASSLGLGGTEAFF
cdr3_nt: TGTGCCAGCAGCTTAGGTTTAGGGGGCACTGAAGCTTTCTTT
cdr3_length: 14
v_call: TRBV7-2
clone_size: .
j_call: TRBJ1-1
d_call: .

cdr3_aa: CASSKRRLAGLSSYNEQFF
cdr3_nt: TGTGCCAGCAGCAAACGTAGACTAGCGGGATTAAGCTCCTACAATGAGCAGTTCTTC
cdr3_length: 19
v_call: TRBV21-1
clone_size: few
j_call: TRBJ2-1
d_call: .

cdr3_aa: CAWSVSIGSGELFF
cdr3_nt: TGTGCCTGGAGTGTATCTATAGGGTCCGGGGAGCTGTTTTTT
cdr3_length: 14
v_call: TRBV30
clone_size: .
j_call: TRBJ2-2
d_call: .

cdr3_aa: CASSDLGAGGPETQYF
cdr3_nt: TGTGCCAGCAGCGACCTGGGTGCAGGGGGCCCGGAGACCCAGTACTTC
cdr3_length: 16
v_call: TRBV9
clone_size: .
j_call: TRBJ2-5
d_call: TRBD1

cdr3_aa: CASSGVAGSGSFHF
cdr3_nt: TGTGCCAGTAGTGGGGTCGCGGGAAGCGGGAGTTTCCACTTC
cdr3_length: 14
v_call: TRBV19
clone_size: .
j_call: TRBJ2-5
d_call: TRBD2

cdr3_aa: CASSLRRSGSGRTYEQYF
cdr3_nt: TGTGCCAGCAGCTTAAGGCGGTCGGGGAGCGGGCGAACCTACGAGCAGTACTTC
cdr3_length: 18
v_call: TRBV7-2
clone_size: .
j_call: TRBJ2-7
d_call: .

cdr3_aa: CASSLAGLPYNEQFF
cdr3_nt: TGTGCCAGCAGCTTAGCGGGACTACCCTACAATGAGCAGTTCTTC
cdr3_length: 15
v_call: TRBV11-3
clone_size: .
j_call: TRBJ2-1
d_call: TRBD2

cdr3_aa: CASSPQSGATDTQYF
cdr3_nt: TGTGCCAGCTCACCACAGTCGGGGGCCACAGATACGCAGTATTTT
cdr3_length: 15
v_call: TRBV18
clone_size: .
j_call: TRBJ2-3
d_call: .

cdr3_aa: CASRPPGLAGVLGETQYF
cdr3_nt: TGTGCCAGCAGGCCTCCGGGACTAGCGGGAGTTTTGGGAGAGACCCAGTACTTC
cdr3_length: 18
v_call: TRBV7-2
clone_size: .
j_call: TRBJ2-5
d_call: TRBD2

cdr3_aa: CASSETVGYEQYF
cdr3_nt: TGTGCCAGCAGCGAGACGGTGGGGTACGAGCAGTACTTC
cdr3_length: 13
v_call: TRBV7-2
clone_size: .
j_call: TRBJ2-7
d_call: .

cdr3_aa: CASGKGPETQYF
cdr3_nt: TGTGCCAGCGGGAAGGGGCCGGAGACCCAGTACTTC
cdr3_length: 12
v_call: TRBV13
clone_size: .
j_call: TRBJ2-5
d_call: .

cdr3_aa: CASSLGTFLRETQYF
cdr3_nt: TGTGCCAGCAGCTTAGGCACCTTCCTCAGAGAGACCCAGTACTTC
cdr3_length: 15
v_call: TRBV11-2
clone_size: once
j_call: TRBJ2-5
d_call: .

cdr3_aa: CASSLTSGTQYF
cdr3_nt: TGTGCCAGCAGCCTCACCAGCGGGACCCAGTACTTC
cdr3_length: 12
v_call: TRBV7-2
clone_size: .
j_call: TRBJ2-5
d_call: .

cdr3_aa: CASSPRDRARDTQYF
cdr3_nt: TGTGCCAGCAGCCCACGGGACCGCGCCAGAGATACGCAGTATTTT
cdr3_length: 15
v_call: TRBV7-9
clone_size: .
j_call: TRBJ2-3
d_call: .

cdr3_aa: CAILSGRATDTQYF
cdr3_nt: TGTGCCATCCTCAGCGGGAGGGCCACAGATACGCAGTATTTT
cdr3_length: 14
v_call: TRBV2
clone_size: .
j_call: TRBJ2-3
d_call: TRBD2

cdr3_aa: CATSRLTGGSGELFF
cdr3_nt: TGTGCCACCAGCCGATTAACAGGGGGCAGCGGGGAGCTGTTTTTT
cdr3_length: 15
v_call: TRBV15
clone_size: .
j_call: TRBJ2-2
d_call: TRBD1

cdr3_aa: CASSQDSTKEETQYF
cdr3_nt: TGCGCCAGCAGCCAAGATAGCACAAAAGAAGAGACCCAGTACTTC
cdr3_length: 15
v_call: TRBV4-3
clone_size: .
j_call: TRBJ2-5
d_call: .

cdr3_aa: CASSSRELVYEQYF
cdr3_nt: TGCGCCAGCAGCTCACGGGAGTTGGTCTACGAGCAGTACTTC
cdr3_length: 14
v_call: TRBV5-1
clone_size: .
j_call: TRBJ2-7
d_call: .

cdr3_aa: CASTPEGRAYNEQFF
cdr3_nt: TGCGCCAGCACCCCGGAGGGGCGGGCATACAATGAGCAGTTCTTC
cdr3_length: 15
v_call: TRBV5-1
clone_size: .
j_call: TRBJ2-1
d_call: .

cdr3_aa: CASSPRQGMESYGYTF
cdr3_nt: TGCGCCAGCAGCCCAAGACAGGGAATGGAAAGCTATGGCTACACCTTC
cdr3_length: 16
v_call: TRBV4-3
clone_size: .
j_call: TRBJ1-2
d_call: TRBD1

cdr3_aa: CSGTSGGATEQFF
cdr3_nt: TGCAGCGGAACTAGCGGGGGGGCTACTGAGCAGTTCTTC
cdr3_length: 13
v_call: TRBV29-1
clone_size: .
j_call: TRBJ2-1
d_call: TRBD2

cdr3_aa: CATSDRGKGNYGYTF
cdr3_nt: TGTGCCACCTCAGACAGGGGGAAGGGCAACTATGGCTACACCTTC
cdr3_length: 15
v_call: TRBV27
clone_size: once
j_call: TRBJ1-2
d_call: TRBD1

cdr3_aa: CASSPVMTGWEDTQYF
cdr3_nt: TGTGCCAGCAGTCCAGTCATGACAGGGTGGGAAGATACGCAGTATTTT
cdr3_length: 16
v_call: TRBV27
clone_size: .
j_call: TRBJ2-3
d_call: TRBD1

cdr3_aa: CASSSNLQGAEAFF
cdr3_nt: TGCGCCAGCAGCTCCAACTTACAGGGGGCTGAAGCTTTCTTT
cdr3_length: 14
v_call: TRBV5-1
clone_size: .
j_call: TRBJ1-1
d_call: TRBD1

cdr3_aa: CASSVSGSSYNEQFF
cdr3_nt: TGTGCCAGCAGCGTCAGCGGGAGCTCCTACAATGAGCAGTTCTTC
cdr3_length: 15
v_call: TRBV9
clone_size: .
j_call: TRBJ2-1
d_call: TRBD2